The next 30 T cell receptor beta chains were all read from a single sample in a study of blood T cell repertoires in COVID-19. Sequenced by immunoSEQ multiplex PCR; TCRdb stores in-frame clones only, minus some. The table records around 390,000 clones, approximately 87% of them present only once. Sequencing used PBMCs or T cells enriched from blood (not recorded which). Receptors originate from a woman aged 50 to 65 who had recovered from COVID-19.

This rearrangement joins TRBV7-8 to TRBJ2-7; D uncertain. V shed 1 base and J shed 1 base, with 8 bases lying between them. Germline CDR1 and CDR2: SGHVS and FQNEAQ. The CDR3 is 14 residues long. This CDR3 is CASSLVSGSYEQYF. As DNA, the CDR3 is TGTGCCAGCAGCTTAGTTTCAGGTTCCTACGAGCAGTACTTC. The full variable domain, its missing parts supplied by reference TRBV7-8 and TRBJ2-7, is GAGVSQSPRYKVAKRGQDVALRCDPISGHVSLFWYQQALGQGPEFLTYFQNEAQLDKSGLPSDRFFAERPEGSVSTLKIQRTQQEDSAVYLCASSLVSGSYEQYFGPGTRLTVT.

V usage is TRBV6-5 and J usage is TRBJ1-6; no firm D call. Germline V lookup: CDR1 MNHEY, CDR2 SVGAGI. The CDR3 is 14 residues long. The V and J ends lost 2 bases and 9 bases respectively, with 11 bases between them. The CDR3 DNA reads as TGTGCCAGCAGTTACGGGCAAGGCCCTTCACCCCTCCACTTT. It encodes CASSYGQGPSPLHF.

This clone has just one count. The rearrangement links TRBV2 to TRBJ2-7; 9 bases are a match to TRBD1. V dropped 9 bases and J dropped 6; count of bases not matched to a gene: 9. The CDR3 runs to 13 residues. The germline gives CDR1 SNHLY, CDR2 FYNNEI. The CDR3 spells CARGGTGQREQYF. Written as DNA, the CDR3 is TGTGCCAGAGGGGGGACAGGGCAGCGCGAGCAGTACTTC.

The CDR3 nucleotides are TGCGCCAGCAGCTCGGACAGGGTCGGGCAAGAGACCCAGTACTTC. Amino acid sequence: CASSSDRVGQETQYF. The rearrangement joins TRBV5-1 to TRBJ2-5; 8 bases are shared with TRBD1. CDR1 SGHRS and CDR2 YFSETQ come from the germline V gene. The length of the CDR3 is 15 residues. With 3 bases clipped from V and 2 bases from J, the junction kept 6 bases outside the gene matches.

This rearrangement joins TRBV6-2 or TRBV6-3 to TRBJ2-3; D is perhaps TRBD2 (6 bases). The V gene's germline CDR1 is MNHEY and CDR2 SVGEGT. This CDR3 is built from 15 residues. Trimming shortened V by 5 bases and J by 6 bases, and 18 bases separated the two germline ends. The DNA of the CDR3 is TGTGCCAGCAGTCTAGGGGCAGGGAGGTTGGATACGCAGTATTTT. It specifies CASSLGAGRLDTQYF.

The chain links TRBV7-2 to TRBJ2-7, with 11 bases that match TRBD1. Trimming took 4 bases from V and 6 from J; bases not matched to a gene: 8. The germline V gene encodes CDR1 SGHTA and CDR2 FQGNSA. The CDR3 is made up of 15 amino acids. CDR3 residues: CASSWGTGGTGEQYF. The CDR3 DNA reads TGTGCCAGCAGCTGGGGGACAGGGGGAACCGGCGAGCAGTACTTC.

The gene calls are TRBV20-1 and TRBJ2-1; tentative D call: TRBD2 (5 bases). V lost 1 base and J lost 7, with 5 bases in between. The CDR3 covers 11 residues. Looked up from germline, CDR1 is DFQATT and CDR2 is SNEGSKA (reference sequence). The CDR3 loop is CSARAGNEQFF. CDR3 DNA sequence: TGCAGTGCTAGAGCGGGAAATGAGCAGTTCTTC.

The chain couples TRBV3-1 (or the pseudogene TRBV3-2) to TRBJ2-2; 8 bases are a match to TRBD2. Germline lookup yields CDR1 LGHDT and CDR2 YNNKEL (reference sequence). V shed 0 bases, J shed 4 bases, and the junction held 13 bases outside the gene matches. This CDR3 is 19 amino acids long. The CDR3 region has the DNA TGTGCCAGCAGCCAAGATTTACGGTCGGGGGGGCGCCGCACCGGGGAGCTGTTTTTT. It encodes CASSQDLRSGGRRTGELFF.

This clone turned up a few times. The chain employs TRBV7-9 and TRBJ1-2; 10 bases agree with TRBD1. This CDR3 has 16 residues. V trimming: 5 bases; J trimming: 2 bases; junction bases outside the gene matches: 8. Germline assignment: CDR1 SEHNR and CDR2 FQNEAQ (reference sequence). The DNA for the CDR3 is TGTGCCAGCAGCCCCCGGACAGGGGGTGCGAACTATGGCTACACCTTC. This gives the protein CASSPRTGGANYGYTF.

J is TRBJ2-1 and V is TRBV15; TRBD2 agrees at 8 bases. The CDR3 consists of 17 residues. CDR1 is LNHNV and CDR2 is YYDKDF in the germline V gene (reference sequence). J gave up 3 bases and V 1 base, and 8 bases lay outside the gene matches. The CDR3 is CATSRVLAGGVYNEQFF. Here the CDR3 DNA reads TGTGCCACCAGCAGAGTGCTCGCGGGGGGTGTCTACAATGAGCAGTTCTTC. Full variable domain (missing parts from reference TRBV15 and TRBJ2-1): DAMVIQNPRYQVTQFGKPVTLSCSQTLNHNVMYWYQQKSSQAPKLLFHYYDKDFNNEADTPDNFQSRRPNTSFCFLDIRSPGLGDTAMYLCATSRVLAGGVYNEQFFGPGTRLTVL.

This clone is a singleton in its sample. The rearrangement links TRBV11-1 to TRBJ1-1; 8 positions agree with TRBD1. V was pared by 4 bases and J by 3 bases, with 4 bases of the junction left unmatched. The germline V gene has CDR1 SGHAT and CDR2 FQDESV (reference sequence). The CDR3 totals 14 residues. CDR3 region: CASSYNRGDTEAFF. CDR3 nucleotides: TGTGCCAGCAGCTATAACAGGGGGGACACTGAAGCTTTCTTT.

This rearrangement joins TRBV6-5 to TRBJ1-3; D unclear. Germline loops: CDR1 MNHEY, CDR2 SVGAGI. V lost 6 bases to trimming and J lost 2 bases, with 8 bases between them. CDR3 length equals 13 residues. CDR3 DNA sequence: TGTGCCAGCAGGGGAGCTGCTGGAAACACCATATATTTT. Its protein product is CASRGAAGNTIYF.

The V gene is TRBV23-1, the J gene TRBJ2-1; a weak D match, TRBD1 (5 bases). TRBV23-1 is classed as an ORF, of uncertain function. The CDR3 sequence is 17 residues long. The V and J ends lost 0 bases and 3 bases respectively, with 15 bases between them. The CDR3 nucleotides are TGCGCCAGCAGTCAATCCCCTCGGCAGGGTAACTACAATGAGCAGTTCTTC. Translation gives CASSQSPRQGNYNEQFF.

The chain links TRBV7-9 to TRBJ2-5; the match to TRBD2 covers 8 bases. The CDR3 runs 13 residues. CDR1 and CDR2 from the germline V gene are SEHNR and FQNEAQ (reference sequence). Trimming at V came to 4 bases and at J to 4 bases, leaving 2 bases not matched to a gene. DNA for the CDR3: TGTGCCAGCAGCTCCGGACTAGCAGAGACCCAGTACTTC. Translated: CASSSGLAETQYF. The whole variable domain, remainder taken from reference TRBV7-9 and TRBJ2-5, is DTGVSQNPRHKITKRGQNVTFRCDPISEHNRLYWYRQTLGQGPEFLTYFQNEAQLEKSRLLSDRFSAERPKGSFSTLEIQRTEQGDSAMYLCASSSGLAETQYFGPGTRLLVL.

The chain recombines TRBV28 with TRBJ1-1; D possibly corresponds to TRBD1 (5 bases). Germline CDR1 reads MDHEN; CDR2 reads SYDVKM. This CDR3 has 16 amino acids. V was shortened by 6 bases and J by 5 bases, with 22 bases between the two germline ends. The CDR3 nucleotides are TGTGCCAGCAGGCGGGGGGACTTGTCGGTTGGGACTGAAGCTTTCTTT. Residues: CASRRGDLSVGTEAFF.

The chain has TRBV7-2 and TRBJ2-1; 9 bases agree with TRBD1. The CDR3 is 14 residues long. Germline V gene sequence: CDR1 SGHTA, CDR2 FQGNSA. Trimming cost V 5 bases and J 4 bases; bases outside gene matches: 3. The CDR3 is CASSGGTGYNEQFF. The CDR3 nucleotides are TGTGCCAGCAGCGGTGGGACAGGGTACAATGAGCAGTTCTTC.

V gene TRBV5-6 combines with J gene TRBJ2-7; 9 bases map to TRBD1. Trimming at V came to 0 bases and at J to 2 bases, leaving 15 bases not matched to a gene. CDR1 SGHDT and CDR2 YYEEEE come from the germline V gene. The CDR3 runs 19 residues. The CDR3 DNA is TGTGCCAGCAGCTTGGCTGGGACAGGGATCGACCATATGACCTACGAGCAGTACTTC. It translates to CASSLAGTGIDHMTYEQYF.

This clone has a single count. The chain carries TRBV2 and TRBJ1-4, with TRBD1 identical over 8 bases. The CDR3 loop spans 15 amino acids. Germline lookup yields CDR1 SNHLY and CDR2 FYNNEI. J gave up 6 bases and V 7 bases, and 10 bases lay outside the gene matches. The CDR3 reads CASKSTGGLYEKLFF. The CDR3 nucleotides are TGTGCCAGCAAGTCCACAGGGGGGCTATATGAAAAACTGTTTTTT.

The chain employs TRBV5-1 and TRBJ2-5, with D possibly matching TRBD2 (7 bases). The V gene's germline CDR1 is SGHRS and CDR2 YFSETQ. The germline V and J ends were trimmed by 4 bases and 5 bases, with 15 bases remaining between them. This CDR3 comprises 14 residues. The CDR3 protein is CASSPRGGGETQYF. CDR3 nucleotide sequence: TGCGCCAGCAGCCCCCGGGGAGGGGGTGAGACCCAGTACTTC. Full variable domain (missing parts from reference TRBV5-1 and TRBJ2-5): KAGVTQTPRYLIKTRGQQVTLSCSPISGHRSVSWYQQTPGQGLQFLFEYFSETQRNKGNFPGRFSGRQFSNSRSEMNVSTLELGDSALYLCASSPRGGGETQYFGPGTRLLVL.

A few counts support this clone. V is TRBV29-1 and J is TRBJ2-7; a weak D match, TRBD2 (6 bases). Trimming cost V 6 bases and J 6 bases, with 12 bases left between them. The CDR3 contains 11 residues. Germline CDR1 reads SQVTM; CDR2 reads ANQGSEA. The CDR3 sequence is CSVAEGSEQYF. The CDR3 DNA reads TGCAGCGTCGCGGAGGGGTCCGAGCAGTACTTC.

The chain carries TRBV4-1 and TRBJ1-2, with 9 bases fitting TRBD1. Germline CDR1 reads MGHRA; CDR2 reads YSYEKL. V was clipped by 2 bases and J by 8 bases; unmatched bases: 15. The CDR3 sequence is 17 residues long. The CDR3 region has the DNA TGCGCCAGCAGCCAAACCGGGACAGGGTCTCCCTTAGGGGGCTACACCTTC. This gives the protein CASSQTGTGSPLGGYTF.

In its sample, this clone was seen once. This rearrangement joins TRBV7-3 to TRBJ2-1, with D possibly being TRBD1 (6 bases). CDR3 size: 16 residues. Trimming stripped 5 bases from V and 0 bases from J, with 14 bases between. The germline gives CDR1 SGHTA, CDR2 FQGTGA. CDR3 sequence reads: CASSTIQGDSYNEQFF. CDR3 sequence (DNA): TGTGCCAGCAGCACCATACAGGGAGACTCCTACAATGAGCAGTTCTTC.

This chain joins TRBV7-9 and TRBJ2-1, with 8 bases that match TRBD2. With 5 bases clipped from V and 7 bases from J, the junction kept 13 bases outside the gene matches. This CDR3 contains 16 residues. The V gene's germline CDR1 is SEHNR and CDR2 FQNEAQ (reference sequence). CDR3 DNA: TGTGCCAGCAGCCTAAGAGCGGGGGCCTTAATTAATGAGCAGTTCTTC. It is translated as CASSLRAGALINEQFF.

This sequence joins TRBV30 and TRBJ2-7, with TRBD1 matching over 8 bases. CDR3 size: 14 residues. Germline CDR1 is GTSNPN and CDR2 is SVGIG (reference sequence). After removal of 5 bases from V and 4 bases from J, the junction contained 10 bases not matched to a gene. This CDR3 reads CAWANRGSRYEQYF. In DNA form, the CDR3 reads TGTGCCTGGGCTAACAGGGGGTCCCGATACGAGCAGTACTTC. The whole variable domain, remainder taken from reference TRBV30 and TRBJ2-7, is SQTIHQWPATLVQPVGSPLSLECTVEGTSNPNLYWYRQAAGRGLQLLFYSVGIGQISSEVPQNLSASRPQDRQFILSSKKLLLSDSGFYLCAWANRGSRYEQYFGPGTRLTVT.

A single count supports this clone. CDR3 sequence (DNA): TGTGCCAGCAGCTTACTGTGGAGGAATGAGCAGTTCTTC. Its protein product is CASSLLWRNEQFF. The chain uses TRBV7-9 and TRBJ2-1, with D possibly TRBD2 on 5 matching bases. The CDR3 extends over 13 amino acids. The germline V gene has CDR1 SEHNR and CDR2 FQNEAQ (reference sequence). The V end lost 2 bases, the J end lost 7 bases, and 9 bases lay between the germline ends. Drawing the rest from reference TRBV7-9 and TRBJ2-1, the complete variable domain is DTGVSQNPRHKITKRGQNVTFRCDPISEHNRLYWYRQTLGQGPEFLTYFQNEAQLEKSRLLSDRFSAERPKGSFSTLEIQRTEQGDSAMYLCASSLLWRNEQFFGPGTRLTVL.

This chain's CDR3 is CAWSVRAGGSNEQFF. The CDR3 DNA sequence: TGTGCCTGGAGTGTACGGGCAGGGGGGAGCAATGAGCAGTTCTTC. V usage is TRBV30 and J usage is TRBJ2-1; possibly TRBD1 for D (7 bases). With 0 bases removed from V and 6 bases from J, the gap between germline ends came to 15 bases. Germline V CDR1 and CDR2: GTSNPN, SVGIG (reference sequence). The CDR3 extends over 15 amino acids.

The CDR3 DNA sequence: TGTGCCAGCAGTTTTCGATGGAGGAGTGAAAAACTGTTTTTT. It is translated as CASSFRWRSEKLFF. The chain has TRBV27 and TRBJ1-4, with D uncertain. CDR1 and CDR2 from the germline V gene are MNHEY and SMNVEV (reference sequence). V gave up 3 bases and J gave up 7 bases, with 12 bases separating them. The length of the CDR3 is 14 residues. Filled out from reference TRBV27 and TRBJ1-4, the complete variable domain reads EAQVTQNPRYLITVTGKKLTVTCSQNMNHEYMSWYRQDPGLGLRQIYYSMNVEVTDKGDVPEGYKVSRKEKRNFPLILESPSPNQTSLYFCASSFRWRSEKLFFGSGTQLSVL.

This clone was recorded only once. The chain couples TRBV19 to TRBJ1-5; 7 bases match TRBD1. The CDR3 totals 15 residues. Germline CDR1 LNHDA, CDR2 SQIVND (reference sequence). J lost 1 base, V lost 8 bases, and 8 bases had no gene match. The CDR3 DNA reads as TGTGCCAGTCAGAAGACAGGGATGAGCAATCAGCCCCAGCATTTT. It yields the protein CASQKTGMSNQPQHF.

As DNA, the CDR3 is TGTGCCAGCAGACCTCGGACAGTCTATGGCTACACCTTC. Protein sequence: CASRPRTVYGYTF. V is TRBV28 and J is TRBJ1-2, with D tentatively TRBD1 (6 bases). CDR1 is MDHEN and CDR2 is SYDVKM in the germline V gene. The CDR3 covers 13 residues. V was cut by 6 bases and J by 4 bases, with 12 bases left in between.

The V call is TRBV5-1, the J call TRBJ1-2; D ambiguous. The CDR3 sequence is 16 residues long. Germline V gene sequence: CDR1 SGHRS, CDR2 YFSETQ. The V gene lost 1 base and the J gene lost 1 base, with 14 bases spanning the gap. In DNA form, the CDR3 reads TGCGCCAGCAGCTTGCGGAGGGAGGGTGGTAACTATGGCTACACCTTC. Its translation is CASSLRREGGNYGYTF.